These 18 T cell receptor beta chains were sequenced from one sample in a study of T cell repertoires in cytomegalovirus infection. TCRdb re-called the reads through MiXCR, storing one row per CDR3 protein. The sample shows more than 500,000 distinct CDR3 sequences, about 17% of them seen only once. Material for sequencing was CD8+ T cells from PBMCs. The receptors stem from a human donor in good health (CMV status not recorded). Some clones in this sample may be carry-over from other donors' samples.

This clonotype has more than one count but fewer than ten. V is TRBV5-1 and J is TRBJ2-5, with 10 bases aligning to TRBD2. Germline loops: CDR1 SGHRS, CDR2 YFSETQ. With V trimmed by 6 bases and J by 3 bases, 14 bases remained unmatched. The CDR3 spans 17 residues. The CDR3 here is CASTLRVAGGNEETQYF. Written as DNA, the CDR3 is TGCGCCAGCACCCTGCGAGTAGCGGGGGGTAATGAAGAGACCCAGTACTTC.

The CDR3 protein is CASSFEGVGGYTF. The CDR3 nucleotides are TGTGCCAGCAGTTTTGAGGGGGTTGGTGGCTACACCTTC. The chain uses TRBV27 and TRBJ1-2, with a weak D call TRBD1 (6 bases). CDR3 size: 13 residues. Germline lookup yields CDR1 MNHEY and CDR2 SMNVEV (reference sequence). V gave up 3 bases and J gave up 7 bases, with 12 bases separating them.

This clonotype was detected only a few times. The chain is built from TRBV11-3 and TRBJ2-1; TRBD2 might be the D (5 bases). This CDR3 spans 14 amino acids. The germline CDR1 and CDR2 sequences are SGHNT and YENEEA. V was cut by 5 bases and J by 7 bases, with 15 bases left in between. CDR3 sequence (DNA): TGTGCCAGCAGCCCACCGGGGTCCTGGAATGAGCAGTTCTTC. It yields the protein CASSPPGSWNEQFF.

The chain employs TRBV29-1 and TRBJ1-3, with D tentatively TRBD1 (5 bases). V lost 3 bases to trimming and J lost 0 bases, with 12 bases between them. The CDR3 contains 15 residues. Germline V gene sequence: CDR1 SQVTM, CDR2 ANQGSEA. The CDR3 nucleotides are TGCAGCGTTGATAGGCAGGGACGCTCTGGAAACACCATATATTTT. Translation: CSVDRQGRSGNTIYF.

The chain is built from TRBV20-1 and TRBJ2-7; 12 nucleotides match TRBD2. Germline V lookup: CDR1 DFQATT, CDR2 SNEGSKA (reference sequence). The CDR3 loop spans 14 amino acids. CDR3: CGGLAGIATYEQYF. The CDR3 nucleotides read TGCGGTGGACTAGCGGGGATTGCAACCTACGAGCAGTACTTC.

This clonotype came up once. The chain uses TRBV4-1 and TRBJ2-1; 14 bases are shared with TRBD2. Germline V gives CDR1 MGHRA, CDR2 YSYEKL. The CDR3 is 17 residues long. J was trimmed by 5 bases and V by 4 bases; bases with no gene match: 7. The CDR3 protein is CASSLRLAGGRDNEQFF. The CDR3 DNA is TGCGCCAGCAGCCTCCGACTAGCGGGGGGGCGTGACAATGAGCAGTTCTTC.

The table lists this clonotype with a few counts. CDR3 loop: CSGRPQENPSYNEQFF. DNA for the CDR3: TGCAGTGGGAGACCACAGGAAAACCCCTCCTACAATGAGCAGTTCTTC. The rearrangement links TRBV20-1 to TRBJ2-1, with D perhaps TRBD1 (5 bases). Germline values: CDR1 DFQATT, CDR2 SNEGSKA (reference sequence). The CDR3 runs to 16 residues. Deletions cut 7 bases from V and 0 bases from J, with 19 bases between.

This clonotype was observed at least ten times. The V and J genes are TRBV12-3 or TRBV12-4 and TRBJ2-2; D perhaps matches TRBD2 (6 bases). The CDR3 has 14 residues. Trimming stripped 6 bases from V and 5 bases from J, with 13 bases between. The CDR3 DNA reads as TGTGCCAGCAGCACTAGCTATCCGACCGGGGAGCTGTTTTTT. Translated, it gives CASSTSYPTGELFF.

In this sample, this clonotype turned up many times. The chain combines TRBV7-9 with TRBJ2-7, with a weak D call TRBD1 (5 bases). The V end was cut by 5 bases, the J end by 2 bases, with 10 bases between. Germline CDR1 is SEHNR and CDR2 is FQNEAQ (reference sequence). This CDR3 comprises 13 residues. The CDR3 sequence: CASSDSTAYEQYF. CDR3 DNA: TGTGCCAGCAGCGACTCGACAGCCTACGAGCAGTACTTC. Together with reference TRBV7-9 and TRBJ2-7, the CDR3 gives the full variable domain: DTGVSQNPRHKITKRGQNVTFRCDPISEHNRLYWYRQTLGQGPEFLTYFQNEAQLEKSRLLSDRFSAERPKGSFSTLEIQRTEQGDSAMYLCASSDSTAYEQYFGPGTRLTVT.

Ten or more counts support this clonotype. The chain carries TRBV6-1 and TRBJ2-5, with D maybe TRBD1 (6 bases). V was clipped by 6 bases and J by 5 bases, with 19 bases between them. This CDR3 is built from 15 residues. Germline CDR1 reads MNHNS; CDR2 reads SASEGT. Written as DNA, the CDR3 is TGTGCCAGCAGCCACCCGACAGGACGCCGGGAGACCCAGTACTTC. Its protein product is CASSHPTGRRETQYF.

This clonotype was seen at least ten times. The V call is TRBV7-3, the J call TRBJ2-7; TRBD1 aligns across 9 bases. From germline, CDR1 is SGHTA and CDR2 FQGTGA. The V and J ends lost 5 bases and 3 bases, in that order; junction bases with no gene match: 5. This CDR3 comprises 14 residues. CDR3 region: CASSETGGSYEQYF. For the CDR3, the DNA is TGTGCCAGCAGCGAGACAGGGGGAAGCTACGAGCAGTACTTC.

In its sample, this clonotype was seen many times. This chain uses TRBV14 with TRBJ1-3, with D uncertain. Germline CDR1 reads SGHDN; CDR2 reads FVKESK. This CDR3 is built from 15 residues. V was pared by 0 bases and J by 0 bases, with 6 bases between. In DNA, the CDR3 is TGTGCCAGCAGCCAAGATCCTGTCTCTGGAAACACCATATATTTT. Residues: CASSQDPVSGNTIYF.

A note on this clonotype: As the CDR3 is not closed by the conserved phenylalanine or tryptophan, this likely results from a read error. J is TRBJ2-1 and V is TRBV12-3 or TRBV12-4; D is unresolved. The CDR3 contains 14 residues. Trimming took 3 bases from V and 2 from J, leaving 8 bases between them. The CDR3 region has the DNA TGTGCCAGCAGTTTCTTGCGGACCTACAATGAGCAGTTCTTA. Translated, it gives CASSFLRTYNEQFL.

The chain links TRBV12-3 or TRBV12-4 to TRBJ1-2; D gene unclear. CDR3 length: 14 residues. V was cut by 3 bases and J by 2 bases, with 10 bases left in between. CDR3 sequence (DNA): TGTGCCAGCAGTTTGTGTAGGACCAACTATGGCTACACCTTC. Translation: CASSLCRTNYGYTF.

This chain joins TRBV20-1 and TRBJ2-2; no definite D call. V lost 3 bases to trimming and J lost 6 bases, with 11 bases between them. The germline V gene encodes CDR1 DFQATT and CDR2 SNEGSKA (reference sequence). The CDR3 totals 13 residues. CDR3 in DNA: TGCAGTGCTAGCTCACTGGACCCCGGGGAGCTGTTTTTT. Protein sequence: CSASSLDPGELFF.

The J gene is TRBJ2-3, the V gene TRBV10-3; 8 bases fit TRBD1. V dropped 7 bases and J dropped 6; count of bases not matched to a gene: 12. This CDR3 is built from 15 residues. Germline V CDR1 and CDR2: ENHRY, SYGVKD. The CDR3 reads CAITSDRGSLDTQYF. CDR3 coding DNA: TGTGCCATCACTTCCGACAGGGGCAGTCTGGATACGCAGTATTTT.

The CDR3 spells CATIRGQQGTEAFF. As DNA, the CDR3 is TGTGCCACTATACGGGGACAACAGGGCACTGAAGCTTTCTTT. The chain carries TRBV6-8 and TRBJ1-1; a possible D gene is TRBD1 (6 bases). This CDR3 has 14 residues. Germline loops: CDR1 MNHGY, CDR2 SAAAGT. V was trimmed by 10 bases and J by 4 bases, leaving 19 bases between them.

This clonotype showed up just a few times. The chain has TRBV7-9 and TRBJ2-1; 9 nucleotides agree with TRBD2. Germline-derived CDR1 and CDR2 are SEHNR and FQNEAQ (reference sequence). The CDR3 runs 15 residues. The V segment lost 8 bases and the J segment 0 bases; nucleotides outside the gene matches: 5. CDR3 DNA sequence: TGTGCCAGCGGGGCGGGAGGGATCTCCTACAATGAGCAGTTCTTC. Translation: CASGAGGISYNEQFF. Full variable domain (remainder filled in from reference TRBV7-9 and TRBJ2-1): DTGVSQNPRHKITKRGQNVTFRCDPISEHNRLYWYRQTLGQGPEFLTYFQNEAQLEKSRLLSDRFSAERPKGSFSTLEIQRTEQGDSAMYLCASGAGGISYNEQFFGPGTRLTVL.